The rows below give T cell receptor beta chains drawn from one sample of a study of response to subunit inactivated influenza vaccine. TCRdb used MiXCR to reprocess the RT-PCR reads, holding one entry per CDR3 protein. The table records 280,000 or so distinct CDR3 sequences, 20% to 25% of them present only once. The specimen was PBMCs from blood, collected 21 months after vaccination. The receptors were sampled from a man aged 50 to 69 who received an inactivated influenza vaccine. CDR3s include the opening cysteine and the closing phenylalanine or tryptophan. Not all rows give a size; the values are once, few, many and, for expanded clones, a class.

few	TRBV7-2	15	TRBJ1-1	CASSSTTGGGTEAFF
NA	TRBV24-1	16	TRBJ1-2	CATSDTSQGAGYGYTF
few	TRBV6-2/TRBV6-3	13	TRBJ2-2	CASTRRWAGELFF
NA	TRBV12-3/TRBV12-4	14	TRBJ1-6	CASSLDRVHSPLHF
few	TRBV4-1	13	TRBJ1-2	CASRGWGNYGYTF
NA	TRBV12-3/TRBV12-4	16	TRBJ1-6	CASSPQGYSYNSPLHF
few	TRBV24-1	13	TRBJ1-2	CATNGGGDYGYTF
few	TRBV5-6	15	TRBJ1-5	CASSRRGSSNQPQHF
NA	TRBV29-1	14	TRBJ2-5	CSVGRGGIQETQYF
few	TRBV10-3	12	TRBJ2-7	CAISGQAYEQYF
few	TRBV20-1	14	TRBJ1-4	CSAQVGQIDEKLFF
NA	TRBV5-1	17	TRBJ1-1	CASSQNEYLIMNTEAFF
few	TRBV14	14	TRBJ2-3	CASSDTSDTDTQYF
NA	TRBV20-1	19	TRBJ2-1	CSARQGLRGISAIYNEQFF
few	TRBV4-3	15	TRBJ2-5	CASSQEERDLETQYF
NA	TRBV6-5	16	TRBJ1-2	CASSYSTREGVYGYTF
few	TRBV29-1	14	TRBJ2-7	CSAGGGGSSYEQYF
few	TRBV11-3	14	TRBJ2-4	CAAVEDGLENIQYF
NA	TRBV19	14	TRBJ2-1	CASSDRDAYNEQFF
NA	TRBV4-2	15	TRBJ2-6	CASSSLSSGANVLTF